Listed here are 9 T cell receptor beta chains from one sample, sequenced in a study of blood T cells in healthy people across ages. PCR was performed a second time for roughly 7 to 11 cycles using a sample-barcoded 5' primer and a J-beta primer mix. TCRdb reanalysed the 5' RACE reads using MiXCR and keeps one entry per CDR3 protein. The top ten hold 20% to 25% of the sample, which has 1.8 million or so distinct CDR3 sequences, about two fifths seen once. Sequencing input: blood. The receptor set was obtained from a human donor in good health.

The table lists this clonotype with many counts. This chain links TRBV5-6 with TRBJ2-7; possibly TRBD1 for D (6 bases). CDR1 is SGHDT and CDR2 is YYEEEE in the germline V gene. With 3 bases removed from V and 1 base from J, the gap between germline ends came to 11 bases. This CDR3 has 14 residues. CDR3 nucleotides: TGTGCCAGCAGCTGGACAGCAGGGTCCTACGAGCAGTACTTC. This codes for CASSWTAGSYEQYF.

This clonotype came up a few times. The chain combines TRBV20-1 with TRBJ2-5; D is perhaps TRBD1 (6 bases). The V gene's germline CDR1 is DFQATT and CDR2 SNEGSKA (reference sequence). This CDR3 spans 15 amino acids. The V end was cut by 2 bases, the J end by 2 bases, with 15 bases between. The DNA for the CDR3 is TGCAGTGCTAGAAGGGGGTCGGCATTTCAAGAGACCCAGTACTTC. Its translation is CSARRGSAFQETQYF.

The chain recombines TRBV7-6 with TRBJ1-2; TRBD1 is a possible D gene (6 bases). The V end was cut by 3 bases, the J end by 9 bases, with 14 bases between. CDR1 SGHVS and CDR2 FNYEAQ come from the germline V gene. The CDR3 spans 13 residues. CDR3 nucleotides: TGTGCCAGCAGCTTGAATACAGGGAATAGCTACACCTTC. Its translation is CASSLNTGNSYTF. Together with reference TRBV7-6 and TRBJ1-2, the CDR3 gives the full variable domain: GAGVSQSPRYKVTKRGQDVALRCDPISGHVSLYWYRQALGQGPEFLTYFNYEAQQDKSGLPNDRFSAERPEGSISTLTIQRTEQRDSAMYRCASSLNTGNSYTFGSGTRLTVV.

The rearrangement links TRBV6-6 to TRBJ2-7; 8 nucleotides match TRBD1. Germline CDR1 is MNHNY and CDR2 is SVGAGI (reference sequence). The CDR3 sequence is 13 residues long. With V trimmed by 6 bases and J by 3 bases, 4 bases remained unmatched. In DNA form, the CDR3 reads TGTGCCAGCAGAGTAGGGACAGGCTACGAGCAGTACTTC. This sequence encodes CASRVGTGYEQYF.

The chain has TRBV24-1 and TRBJ1-2; TRBD1 is a possible D gene (5 bases). Trimming left V 4 bases short and J 1 base short, with 9 bases between. Germline V CDR1 and CDR2: KGHDR, SFDVKD. This CDR3 is 14 amino acids long. The CDR3 DNA reads TGTGCCACCAGTGACAGGGTTCATAACTATGGCTACACCTTC. It specifies CATSDRVHNYGYTF.

V and J are TRBV20-1 and TRBJ1-5; D perhaps matches TRBD1 (6 bases). Trimming took off 3 bases at V and 3 bases at J, with 15 bases between the two ends. The germline gives CDR1 DFQATT, CDR2 SNEGSKA (reference sequence). This CDR3 has 15 amino acids. The CDR3 loop is CSASYEGGINQPQHF. CDR3 bases: TGCAGTGCTAGTTACGAGGGGGGGATCAATCAGCCCCAGCATTTT.

This rearrangement joins TRBV7-2 to TRBJ1-4; perhaps TRBD1 as D (5 bases). Trimming left V 4 bases short and J 6 bases short, with 15 bases between. The germline gives CDR1 SGHTA, CDR2 FQGNSA. CDR3 size: 15 residues. The chain's CDR3 is CASSSTQGGYEKLFF. The CDR3 bases are TGTGCCAGCAGCTCAACCCAGGGCGGGTATGAAAAACTGTTTTTT.

The chain is built from TRBV29-1 and TRBJ1-2, with a possible D match to TRBD1 (5 bases). This CDR3 has 14 amino acids. V gave up 7 bases and J gave up 5 bases, with 20 bases separating them. CDR1 is SQVTM and CDR2 is ANQGSEA in the germline V gene. CDR3 sequence reads: CSAKGPKLSYGYTF. DNA of the CDR3: TGCAGCGCAAAGGGACCTAAGTTAAGTTATGGCTACACCTTC.

This clonotype was seen a handful of times. The rearrangement joins TRBV29-1 to TRBJ2-7, with 8 bases identical to TRBD2. The length of the CDR3 is 15 residues. Trimming removed 4 bases from V and 7 bases from J; junction bases left unmatched: 15. Germline CDR1 reads SQVTM; CDR2 reads ANQGSEA. CDR3 DNA sequence: TGCAGCGTTGGCGGCGGGGCGGGAGCGGGGGTTGAGCAGTACTTC. It encodes CSVGGGAGAGVEQYF.